A single sample gave rise to the 13 T cell receptor beta chains below, sequenced in a study of T cells in Graves' hyperthyroidism and ophthalmopathy. There were TCR beta CDR3 regions amplified from RNA transcripts. HTBI primers were used for first-round RT-PCR of the TCR CDR3. TCRdb itself ran the multiplex PCR reads through MiXCR, one entry per CDR3 protein. The data hold under 800,000 distinct CDR3 sequences, with 12% to 15% observed a single time. The sequencing sample was made of blood. These receptors were taken from a woman between 18 and 29 years old with Graves' hyperthyroidism.

V gene TRBV14 combines with J gene TRBJ2-1, with 9 positions matching TRBD2. The germline V gene has CDR1 SGHDN and CDR2 FVKESK. The CDR3 length is 19 residues. V shed 4 bases and J 10 bases; nucleotides not matched to a gene: 23. Here the CDR3 reads CASSPPAQLAGPPLEEQFF. CDR3 DNA sequence: TGTGCCAGCAGCCCCCCGGCCCAGCTAGCGGGACCCCCCTTGGAGGAGCAGTTCTTC.

V gene TRBV7-3 combines with J gene TRBJ2-1; 7 nucleotides line up with TRBD2. The CDR3 runs to 15 residues. With 6 bases clipped from V and 8 bases from J, the junction kept 13 bases outside the gene matches. Germline lookup yields CDR1 SGHTA and CDR2 FQGTGA. Written as DNA, the CDR3 is TGTGCCAGCAGTTTACTCATGGGCGGGAGCTATGAGCAGTTCTTC. Protein: CASSLLMGGSYEQFF.

There are a few counts of this clonotype. The chain couples TRBV30 to TRBJ2-7; D is unclear. V was cut by 4 bases and J by 4 bases, with 14 bases left in between. Germline V lookup: CDR1 GTSNPN, CDR2 SVGIG (reference sequence). The CDR3 runs to 13 residues. The CDR3 DNA reads TGTGCCTGGAATGTCAGGAGAACTTACGAGCAGTACTTC. Its protein is CAWNVRRTYEQYF.

This clonotype has ten or more counts. The rearrangement uses TRBV18 and TRBJ2-1; D uncertain. Trimming removed 3 bases from V and 10 bases from J, with 7 bases in between. Germline assignment: CDR1 KGHSH and CDR2 LQKENI. This CDR3 comprises 11 residues. DNA for the CDR3: TGTGCCAGCTCACCTAATTACGAGCAGTTCTTC. It is translated as CASSPNYEQFF.

V gene TRBV10-3 combines with J gene TRBJ1-2; weak D call: TRBD1 (5 bases). The CDR3 sequence is 13 residues long. From germline, CDR1 is ENHRY and CDR2 SYGVKD. Trimming left V 4 bases short and J 5 bases short, with 11 bases between. The CDR3 DNA follows: TGTGCCATCAGTGGGGGGACTGAATATGGCTACACCTTC. It codes for CAISGGTEYGYTF.

This clonotype was observed at least ten times. The rearrangement links TRBV11-2 to TRBJ2-3, with D perhaps matching TRBD2 (6 bases). V lost 4 bases and J lost 2, with 13 bases in between. The CDR3 has 15 residues. Germline CDR1 and CDR2: SGHAT and FQNNGV. Here the CDR3 DNA reads TGTGCCAGCAGCTCACCCGGGACTTACACAGATACGCAGTATTTT. Protein sequence: CASSSPGTYTDTQYF. Drawing the rest from reference TRBV11-2 and TRBJ2-3, the complete variable domain is EAGVAQSPRYKIIEKRQSVAFWCNPISGHATLYWYQQILGQGPKLLIQFQNNGVVDDSQLPKDRFSAERLKGVDSTLKIQPAKLEDSAVYLCASSSPGTYTDTQYFGPGTRLTVL.

This clonotype was seen at least ten times. This chain connects TRBV5-1 to TRBJ2-7; D might be TRBD2 (5 bases). V lost 0 bases and J 2 bases, leaving 15 bases between the germline ends. The CDR3 covers 16 residues. The germline V gene has CDR1 SGHRS and CDR2 YFSETQ. CDR3 amino acids: CASSLGGRPETYEQYF. For the CDR3, the DNA is TGCGCCAGCAGCTTGGGAGGGCGACCCGAAACCTACGAGCAGTACTTC.

This clonotype was seen many times. The CDR3 loop reads CASSMWTSGNEQFF. CDR3 sequence (DNA): TGTGCCAGTAGTATGTGGACTAGCGGTAATGAGCAGTTCTTC. The chain is built from TRBV19 and TRBJ2-1; 10 bases match TRBD2. V lost 3 bases to trimming and J lost 7 bases; unmatched junction nucleotides: 3. In germline, CDR1 is LNHDA, CDR2 SQIVND (reference sequence). The CDR3 sequence is 14 residues long.

This chain joins TRBV7-9 and TRBJ2-7, with 7 bases aligning to TRBD1. The CDR3 runs 14 residues. The V and J ends lost 1 base and 3 bases, in that order; junction bases with no gene match: 3. Germline V lookup: CDR1 SEHNR, CDR2 FQNEAQ (reference sequence). Here the CDR3 DNA reads TGTGCCAGCAGCTTAGGGGGACAGCACTACGAGCAGTACTTC. Translating it yields CASSLGGQHYEQYF.

In its sample, this clonotype was seen a few times. The chain joins TRBV5-1 to TRBJ2-5, with D unclear. From germline, CDR1 is SGHRS and CDR2 YFSETQ. The germline V and J ends were trimmed by 4 bases and 3 bases, with 16 bases remaining between them. This CDR3 spans 15 amino acids. The CDR3 region is CASSTRPILEETQYF. As DNA, the CDR3 is TGCGCCAGCAGCACCCGTCCGATCTTGGAAGAGACCCAGTACTTC.

This clonotype was seen at least ten times. The J gene is TRBJ1-6, the V gene TRBV12-3 or TRBV12-4, with D tentatively TRBD1 (5 bases). V was trimmed by 1 base and J by 6 bases, leaving 13 bases between them. This CDR3 contains 16 residues. The CDR3 loop is CASSLEPGPSNSPLHF. CDR3 sequence (DNA): TGTGCCAGCAGTTTAGAGCCAGGGCCATCTAATTCACCCCTCCACTTT.

This clonotype was detected only a few times. Given a much more abundant clone one base away, this may be a read error. This chain uses TRBV7-2 with TRBJ2-1; 8 bases agree with TRBD1. The DNA end is a closer match to TRBJ2-7, so the J assignment may be wrong. CDR3 size: 18 residues. Germline V gene data show CDR1 as SGHTA and CDR2 as FQGNSA. The CDR3 spells CASSPKTSGGWSYNEQYF. The CDR3 nucleotides are TGTGCCAGCAGCCCGAAAACTTCAGGGGGCTGGTCCTACAATGAGCAGTACTTC.

V usage is TRBV12-3 or TRBV12-4 and J usage is TRBJ2-7; D is unclear. V dropped 7 bases and J dropped 1 base, with 5 bases sitting between them. There are 11 residues in the CDR3. The CDR3 reads CASKNSYEQYF. The CDR3 nucleotides are TGTGCCAGCAAAAATTCCTACGAGCAGTACTTC.